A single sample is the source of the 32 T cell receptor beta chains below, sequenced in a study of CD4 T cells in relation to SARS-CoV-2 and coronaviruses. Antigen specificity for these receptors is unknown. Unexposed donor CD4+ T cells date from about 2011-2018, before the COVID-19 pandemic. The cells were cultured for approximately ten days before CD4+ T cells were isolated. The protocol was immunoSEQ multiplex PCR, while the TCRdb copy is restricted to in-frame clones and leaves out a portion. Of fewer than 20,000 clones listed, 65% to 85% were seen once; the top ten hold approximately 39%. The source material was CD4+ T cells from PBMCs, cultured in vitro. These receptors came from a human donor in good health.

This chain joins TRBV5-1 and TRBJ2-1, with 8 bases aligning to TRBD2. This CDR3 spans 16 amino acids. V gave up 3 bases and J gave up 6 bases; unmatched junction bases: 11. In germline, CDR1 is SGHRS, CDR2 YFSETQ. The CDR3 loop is CASSWRTSSPGNEQFF. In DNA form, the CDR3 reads TGCGCCAGCAGCTGGAGGACTAGCTCCCCTGGCAATGAGCAGTTCTTC. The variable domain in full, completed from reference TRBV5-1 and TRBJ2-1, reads KAGVTQTPRYLIKTRGQQVTLSCSPISGHRSVSWYQQTPGQGLQFLFEYFSETQRNKGNFPGRFSGRQFSNSRSEMNVSTLELGDSALYLCASSWRTSSPGNEQFFGPGTRLTVL.

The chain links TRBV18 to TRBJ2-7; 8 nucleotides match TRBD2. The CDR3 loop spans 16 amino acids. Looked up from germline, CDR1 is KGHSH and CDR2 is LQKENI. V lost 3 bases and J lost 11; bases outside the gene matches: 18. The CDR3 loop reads CASSPRGVAGGQFKYF. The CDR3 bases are TGTGCCAGCTCACCCCGCGGGGTTGCGGGAGGCCAGTTCAAGTACTTC.

The CDR3 protein is CASSPSGRARDEQFF. The CDR3 DNA follows: TGTGCCAGCAGTCCTAGCGGGAGGGCCAGAGATGAGCAGTTCTTC. V and J are TRBV6-5 and TRBJ2-1, with 12 bases matching TRBD2. CDR3 length equals 15 residues. CDR1 is MNHEY, CDR2 SVGAGI, per germline. V lost 5 bases to trimming and J lost 8 bases; unmatched junction nucleotides: 7.

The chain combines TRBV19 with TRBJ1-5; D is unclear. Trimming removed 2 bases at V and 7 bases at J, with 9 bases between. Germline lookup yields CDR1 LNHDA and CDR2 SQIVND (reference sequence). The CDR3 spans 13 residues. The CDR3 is CASSINGGQPQHF. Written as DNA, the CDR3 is TGTGCCAGTAGTATAAACGGAGGGCAGCCCCAGCATTTT. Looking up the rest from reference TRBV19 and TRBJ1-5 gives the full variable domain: DGGITQSPKYLFRKEGQNVTLSCEQNLNHDAMYWYRQDPGQGLRLIYYSQIVNDFQKGDIAEGYSVSREKKESFPLTVTSAQKNPTAFYLCASSINGGQPQHFGDGTRLSIL.

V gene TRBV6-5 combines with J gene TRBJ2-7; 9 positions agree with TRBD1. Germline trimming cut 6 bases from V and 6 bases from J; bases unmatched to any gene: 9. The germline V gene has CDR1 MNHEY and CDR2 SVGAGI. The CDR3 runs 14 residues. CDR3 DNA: TGTGCCAGCAGACGATGGGACAGGGAAGCCGAGCAGTACTTC. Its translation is CASRRWDREAEQYF.

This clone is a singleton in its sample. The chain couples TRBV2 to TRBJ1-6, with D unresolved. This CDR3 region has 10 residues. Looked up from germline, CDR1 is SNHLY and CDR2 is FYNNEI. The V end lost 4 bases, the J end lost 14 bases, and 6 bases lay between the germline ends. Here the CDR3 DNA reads TGTGCCAGCAGTGCCTATACCCTCCACTTT. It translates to CASSAYTLHF.

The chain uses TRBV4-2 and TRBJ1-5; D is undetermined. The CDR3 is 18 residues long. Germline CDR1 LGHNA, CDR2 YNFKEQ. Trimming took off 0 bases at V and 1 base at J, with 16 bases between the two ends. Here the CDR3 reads CASSQEVGSPTSNQPQHF. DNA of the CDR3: TGTGCCAGCAGCCAAGAAGTAGGGAGCCCAACGAGCAATCAGCCCCAGCATTTT.

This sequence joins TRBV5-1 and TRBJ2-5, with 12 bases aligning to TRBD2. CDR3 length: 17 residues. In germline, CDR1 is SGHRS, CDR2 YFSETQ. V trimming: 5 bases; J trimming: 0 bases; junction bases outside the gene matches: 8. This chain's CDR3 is CASRAGGLAGNQETQYF. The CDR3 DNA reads TGCGCCAGCAGGGCCGGTGGACTAGCGGGAAACCAAGAGACCCAGTACTTC.

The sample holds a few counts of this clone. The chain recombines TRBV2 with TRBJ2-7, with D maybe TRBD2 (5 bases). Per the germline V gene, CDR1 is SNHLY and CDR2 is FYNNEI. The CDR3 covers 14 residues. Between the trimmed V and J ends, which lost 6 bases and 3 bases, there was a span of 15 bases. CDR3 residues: CASRTSTGIYEQYF. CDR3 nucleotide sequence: TGTGCCAGCAGGACCTCCACCGGGATCTACGAGCAGTACTTC.

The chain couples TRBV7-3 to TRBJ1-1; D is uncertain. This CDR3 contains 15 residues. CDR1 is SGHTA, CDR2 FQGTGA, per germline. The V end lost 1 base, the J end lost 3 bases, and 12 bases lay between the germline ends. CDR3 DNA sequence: TGTGCCAGCAGCTTAAGGGCAACCTCCGACACTGAAGCTTTCTTT. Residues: CASSLRATSDTEAFF.

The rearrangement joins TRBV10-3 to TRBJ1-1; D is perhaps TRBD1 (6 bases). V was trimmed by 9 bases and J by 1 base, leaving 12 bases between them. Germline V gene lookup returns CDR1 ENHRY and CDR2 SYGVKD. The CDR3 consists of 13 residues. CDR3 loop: CAIGLGQNTEAFF. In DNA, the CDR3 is TGTGCCATTGGGTTGGGACAGAACACTGAAGCTTTCTTT.

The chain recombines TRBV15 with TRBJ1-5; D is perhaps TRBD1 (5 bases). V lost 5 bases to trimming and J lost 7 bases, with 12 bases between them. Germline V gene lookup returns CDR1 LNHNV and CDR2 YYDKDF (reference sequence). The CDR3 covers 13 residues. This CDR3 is CATSGGGAQPQHF. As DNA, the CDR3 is TGTGCCACCAGCGGGGGAGGGGCACAGCCCCAGCATTTT. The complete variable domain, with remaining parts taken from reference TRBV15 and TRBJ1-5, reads DAMVIQNPRYQVTQFGKPVTLSCSQTLNHNVMYWYQQKSSQAPKLLFHYYDKDFNNEADTPDNFQSRRPNTSFCFLDIRSPGLGDTAMYLCATSGGGAQPQHFGDGTRLSIL.

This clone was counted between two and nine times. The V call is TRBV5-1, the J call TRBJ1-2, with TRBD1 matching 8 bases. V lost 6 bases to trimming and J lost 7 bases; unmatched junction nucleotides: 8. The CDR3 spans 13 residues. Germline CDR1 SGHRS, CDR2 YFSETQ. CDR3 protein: CASKGQGLSGYTF. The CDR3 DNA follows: TGCGCCAGCAAAGGACAGGGTCTCTCTGGCTACACCTTC.

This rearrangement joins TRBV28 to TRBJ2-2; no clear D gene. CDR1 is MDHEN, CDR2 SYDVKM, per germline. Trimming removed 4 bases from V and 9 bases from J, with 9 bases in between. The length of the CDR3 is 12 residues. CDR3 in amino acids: CASSSPFRELFF. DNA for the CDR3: TGTGCCAGCAGTTCCCCTTTCAGGGAGCTGTTTTTT.

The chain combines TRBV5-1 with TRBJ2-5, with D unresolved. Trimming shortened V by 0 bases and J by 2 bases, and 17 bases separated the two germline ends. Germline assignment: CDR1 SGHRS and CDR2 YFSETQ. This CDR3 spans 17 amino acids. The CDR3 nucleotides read TGCGCCAGCAGCTTGGGCCTAACGGCTAAGATTCAAGAGACCCAGTACTTC. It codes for CASSLGLTAKIQETQYF.

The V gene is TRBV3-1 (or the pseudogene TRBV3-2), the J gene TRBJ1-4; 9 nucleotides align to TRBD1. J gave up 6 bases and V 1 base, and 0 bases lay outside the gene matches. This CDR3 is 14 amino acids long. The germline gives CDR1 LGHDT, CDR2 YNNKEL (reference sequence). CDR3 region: CASSQGTGDEKLFF. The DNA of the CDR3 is TGTGCCAGCAGCCAAGGGACAGGGGATGAAAAACTGTTTTTT.

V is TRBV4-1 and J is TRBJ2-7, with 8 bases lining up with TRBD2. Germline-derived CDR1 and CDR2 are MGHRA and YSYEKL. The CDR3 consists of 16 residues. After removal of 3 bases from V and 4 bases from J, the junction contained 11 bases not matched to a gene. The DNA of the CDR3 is TGCGCCAGCAGCCATAGCGTTCGGGAGGGTGGGTACGAGCAGTACTTC. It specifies CASSHSVREGGYEQYF.

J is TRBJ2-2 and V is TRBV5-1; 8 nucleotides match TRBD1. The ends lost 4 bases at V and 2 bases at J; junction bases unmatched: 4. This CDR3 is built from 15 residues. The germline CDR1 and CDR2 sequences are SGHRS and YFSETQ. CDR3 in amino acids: CASSPGQGNTGELFF. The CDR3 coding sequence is TGCGCCAGCAGCCCCGGACAGGGAAACACCGGGGAGCTGTTTTTT.

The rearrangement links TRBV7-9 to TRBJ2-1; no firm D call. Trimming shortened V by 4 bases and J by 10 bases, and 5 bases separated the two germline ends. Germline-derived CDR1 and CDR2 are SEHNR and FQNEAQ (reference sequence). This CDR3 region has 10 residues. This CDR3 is CASSSTEQFF. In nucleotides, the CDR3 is TGTGCCAGCAGCTCTACGGAGCAGTTCTTC.

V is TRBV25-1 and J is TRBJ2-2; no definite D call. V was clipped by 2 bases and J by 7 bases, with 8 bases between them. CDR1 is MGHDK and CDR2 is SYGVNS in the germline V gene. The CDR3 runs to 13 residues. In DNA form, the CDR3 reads TGTGCCAGCAGTGAAATCCACGGCGGGGAGCTGTTTTTT. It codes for CASSEIHGGELFF.

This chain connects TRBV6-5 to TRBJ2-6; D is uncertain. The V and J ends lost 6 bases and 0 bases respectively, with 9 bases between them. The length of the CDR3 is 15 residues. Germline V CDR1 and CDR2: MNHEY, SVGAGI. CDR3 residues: CASRITPSGANVLTF. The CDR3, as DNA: TGTGCCAGCAGGATTACCCCCTCTGGGGCCAACGTCCTGACTTTC.

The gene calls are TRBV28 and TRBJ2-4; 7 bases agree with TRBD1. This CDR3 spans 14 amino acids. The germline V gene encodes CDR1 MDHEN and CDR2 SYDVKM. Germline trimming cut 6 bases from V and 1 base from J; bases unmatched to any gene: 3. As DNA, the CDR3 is TGTGCCAGCAGGCCCAGGGGGGCCAAAAACATTCAGTACTTC. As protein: CASRPRGAKNIQYF.

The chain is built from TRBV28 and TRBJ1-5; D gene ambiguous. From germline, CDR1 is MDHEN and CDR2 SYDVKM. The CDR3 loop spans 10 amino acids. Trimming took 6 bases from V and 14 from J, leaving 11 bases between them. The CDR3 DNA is TGTGCCAGCAGGCAGACAACAGAGCATTTT. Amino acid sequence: CASRQTTEHF.

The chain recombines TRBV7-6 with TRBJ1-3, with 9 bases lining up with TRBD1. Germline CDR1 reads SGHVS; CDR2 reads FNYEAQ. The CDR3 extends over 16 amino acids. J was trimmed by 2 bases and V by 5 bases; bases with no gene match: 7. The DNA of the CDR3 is TGTGCCAGCAGCGCCGGACAGGGGTTAACTGGAAACACCATATATTTT. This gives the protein CASSAGQGLTGNTIYF.

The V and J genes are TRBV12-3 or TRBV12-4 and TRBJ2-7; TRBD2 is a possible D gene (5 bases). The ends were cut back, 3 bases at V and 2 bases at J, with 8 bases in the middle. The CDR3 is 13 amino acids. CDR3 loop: CASSFQLAYEQYF. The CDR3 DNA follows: TGTGCCAGCAGTTTCCAACTAGCCTACGAGCAGTACTTC.

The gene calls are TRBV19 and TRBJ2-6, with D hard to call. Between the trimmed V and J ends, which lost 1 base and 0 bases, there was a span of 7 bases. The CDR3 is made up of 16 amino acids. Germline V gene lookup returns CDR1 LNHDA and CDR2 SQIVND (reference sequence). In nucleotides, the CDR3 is TGTGCCAGTAGTATAGTCCTGGGCTCTGGGGCCAACGTCCTGACTTTC. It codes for CASSIVLGSGANVLTF.

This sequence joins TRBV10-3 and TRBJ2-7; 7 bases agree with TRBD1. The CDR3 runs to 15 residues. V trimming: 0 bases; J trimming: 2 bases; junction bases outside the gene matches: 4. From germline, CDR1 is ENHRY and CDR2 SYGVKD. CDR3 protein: CAISESSTGTYEQYF. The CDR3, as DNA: TGTGCCATCAGTGAGTCCTCGACAGGGACCTACGAGCAGTACTTC.

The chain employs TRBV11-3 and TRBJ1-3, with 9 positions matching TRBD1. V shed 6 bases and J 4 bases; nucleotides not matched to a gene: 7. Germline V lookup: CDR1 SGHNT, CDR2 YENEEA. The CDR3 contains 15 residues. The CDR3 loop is CASSPGQGPGNTIYF. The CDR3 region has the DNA TGTGCCAGCAGTCCGGGACAGGGACCAGGAAACACCATATATTTT.

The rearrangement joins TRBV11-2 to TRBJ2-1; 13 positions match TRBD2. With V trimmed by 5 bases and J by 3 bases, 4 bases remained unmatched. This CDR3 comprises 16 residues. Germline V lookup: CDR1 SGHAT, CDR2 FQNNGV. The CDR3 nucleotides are TGTGCCAGCAGCATAAGGACTAGCGGGAGCTACAATGAGCAGTTCTTC. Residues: CASSIRTSGSYNEQFF. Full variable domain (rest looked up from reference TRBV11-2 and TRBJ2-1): EAGVAQSPRYKIIEKRQSVAFWCNPISGHATLYWYQQILGQGPKLLIQFQNNGVVDDSQLPKDRFSAERLKGVDSTLKIQPAKLEDSAVYLCASSIRTSGSYNEQFFGPGTRLTVL.

The CDR3 loop reads CSPGGGDEQFF. Written as DNA, the CDR3 is TGCAGCCCCGGGGGCGGGGATGAGCAGTTCTTC. J is TRBJ2-1 and V is TRBV20-1; D tentatively reads TRBD1 or TRBD2 (6 bases each). The CDR3 has 11 residues. Germline CDR1 reads DFQATT; CDR2 reads SNEGSKA (reference sequence).

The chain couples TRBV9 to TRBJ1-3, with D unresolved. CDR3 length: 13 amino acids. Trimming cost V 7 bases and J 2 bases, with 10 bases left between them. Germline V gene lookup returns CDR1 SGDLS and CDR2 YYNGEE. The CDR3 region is CASSAQPGNTIYF. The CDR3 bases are TGTGCCAGCTCCGCACAGCCTGGAAACACCATATATTTT.

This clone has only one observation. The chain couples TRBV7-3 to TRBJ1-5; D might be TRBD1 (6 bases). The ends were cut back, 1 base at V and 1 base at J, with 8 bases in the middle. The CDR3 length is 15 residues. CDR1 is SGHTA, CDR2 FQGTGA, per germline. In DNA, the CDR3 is TGTGCCAGCAGCTTAAAGGGGGGAAGCAATCAGCCCCAGCATTTT. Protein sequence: CASSLKGGSNQPQHF. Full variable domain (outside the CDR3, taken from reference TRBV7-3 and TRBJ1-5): GAGVSQTPSNKVTEKGKYVELRCDPISGHTALYWYRQSLGQGPEFLIYFQGTGAADDSGLPNDRFFAVRPEGSVSTLKIQRTERGDSAVYLCASSLKGGSNQPQHFGDGTRLSIL.